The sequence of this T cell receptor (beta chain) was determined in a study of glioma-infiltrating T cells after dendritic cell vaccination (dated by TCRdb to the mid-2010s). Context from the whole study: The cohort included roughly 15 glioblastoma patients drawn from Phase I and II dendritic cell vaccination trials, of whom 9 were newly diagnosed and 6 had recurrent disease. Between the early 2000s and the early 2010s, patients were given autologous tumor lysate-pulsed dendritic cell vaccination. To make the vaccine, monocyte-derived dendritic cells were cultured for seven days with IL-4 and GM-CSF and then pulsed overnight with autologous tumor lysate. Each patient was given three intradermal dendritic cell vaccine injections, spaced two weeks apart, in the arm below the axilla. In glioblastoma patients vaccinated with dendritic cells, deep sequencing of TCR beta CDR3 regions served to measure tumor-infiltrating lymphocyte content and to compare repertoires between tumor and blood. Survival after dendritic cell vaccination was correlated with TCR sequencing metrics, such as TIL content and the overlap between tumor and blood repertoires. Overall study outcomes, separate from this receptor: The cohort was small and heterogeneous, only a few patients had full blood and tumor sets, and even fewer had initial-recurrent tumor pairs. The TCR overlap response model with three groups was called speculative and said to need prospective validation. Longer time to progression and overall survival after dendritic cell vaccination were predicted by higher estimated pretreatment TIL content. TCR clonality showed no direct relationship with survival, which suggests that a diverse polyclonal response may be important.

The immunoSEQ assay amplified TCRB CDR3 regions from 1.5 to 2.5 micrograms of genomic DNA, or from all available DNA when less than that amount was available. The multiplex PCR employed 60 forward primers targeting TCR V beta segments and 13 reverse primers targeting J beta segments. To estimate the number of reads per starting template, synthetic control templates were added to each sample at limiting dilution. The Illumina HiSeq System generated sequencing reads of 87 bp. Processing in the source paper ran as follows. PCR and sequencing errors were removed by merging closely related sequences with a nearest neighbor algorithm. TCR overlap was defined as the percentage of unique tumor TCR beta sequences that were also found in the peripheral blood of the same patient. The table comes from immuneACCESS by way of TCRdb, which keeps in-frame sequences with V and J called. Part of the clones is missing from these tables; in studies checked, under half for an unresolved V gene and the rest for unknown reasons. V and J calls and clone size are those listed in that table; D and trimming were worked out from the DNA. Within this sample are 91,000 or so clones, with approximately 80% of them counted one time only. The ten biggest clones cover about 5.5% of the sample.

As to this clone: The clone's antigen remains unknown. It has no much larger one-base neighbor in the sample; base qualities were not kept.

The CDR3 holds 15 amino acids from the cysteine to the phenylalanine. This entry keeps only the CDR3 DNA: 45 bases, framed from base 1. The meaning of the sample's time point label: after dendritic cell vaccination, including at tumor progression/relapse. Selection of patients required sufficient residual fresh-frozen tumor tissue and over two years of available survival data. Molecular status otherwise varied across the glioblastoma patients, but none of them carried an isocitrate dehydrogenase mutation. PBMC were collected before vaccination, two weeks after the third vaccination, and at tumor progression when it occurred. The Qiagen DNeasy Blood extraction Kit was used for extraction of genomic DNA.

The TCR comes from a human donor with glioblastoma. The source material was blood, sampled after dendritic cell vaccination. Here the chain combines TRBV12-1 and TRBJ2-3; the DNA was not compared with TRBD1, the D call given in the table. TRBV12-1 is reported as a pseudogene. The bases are TGTGCCAGCAGCTACCCAGGGGTGAGCACAGATACGCAGTATTTT. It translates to CASSYPGVSTDTQYF.